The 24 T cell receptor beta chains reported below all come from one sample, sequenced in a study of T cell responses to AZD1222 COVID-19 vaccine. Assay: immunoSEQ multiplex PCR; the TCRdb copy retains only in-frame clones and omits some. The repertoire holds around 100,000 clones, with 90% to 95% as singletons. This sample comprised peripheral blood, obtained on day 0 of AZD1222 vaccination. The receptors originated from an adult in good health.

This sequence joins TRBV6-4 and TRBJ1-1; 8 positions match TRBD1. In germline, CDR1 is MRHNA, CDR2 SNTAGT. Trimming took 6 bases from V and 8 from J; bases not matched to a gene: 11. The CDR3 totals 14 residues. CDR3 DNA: TGTGCCAGCAGAGCGGCCGGGACAGGTGGAGAAGCTTTCTTT. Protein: CASRAAGTGGEAFF.

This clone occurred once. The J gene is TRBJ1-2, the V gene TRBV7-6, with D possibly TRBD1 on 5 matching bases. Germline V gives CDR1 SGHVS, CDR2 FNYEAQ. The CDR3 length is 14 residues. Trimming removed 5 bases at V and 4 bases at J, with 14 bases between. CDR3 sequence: CASSPVGGGYGYTF. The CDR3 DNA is TGTGCCAGCAGCCCAGTGGGGGGTGGCTATGGCTACACCTTC.

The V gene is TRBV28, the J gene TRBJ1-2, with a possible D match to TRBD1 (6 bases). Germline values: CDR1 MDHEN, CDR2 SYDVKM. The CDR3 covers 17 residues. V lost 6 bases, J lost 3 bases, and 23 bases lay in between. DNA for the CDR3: TGTGCCAGCAGCGGGGGGACACGGGTTTTTGGGCACTATGGCTACACCTTC. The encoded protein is CASSGGTRVFGHYGYTF.

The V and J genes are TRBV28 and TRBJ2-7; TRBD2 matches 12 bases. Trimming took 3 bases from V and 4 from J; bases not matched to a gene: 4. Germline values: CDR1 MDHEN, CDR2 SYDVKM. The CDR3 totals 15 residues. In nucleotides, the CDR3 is TGTGCCAGCAGTTTCCCGACTAGCGGGAGTTACGAGCAGTACTTC. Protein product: CASSFPTSGSYEQYF. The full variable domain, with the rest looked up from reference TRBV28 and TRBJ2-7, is DVKVTQSSRYLVKRTGEKVFLECVQDMDHENMFWYRQDPGLGLRLIYFSYDVKMKEKGDIPEGYSVSREKKERFSLILESASTNQTSMYLCASSFPTSGSYEQYFGPGTRLTVT.

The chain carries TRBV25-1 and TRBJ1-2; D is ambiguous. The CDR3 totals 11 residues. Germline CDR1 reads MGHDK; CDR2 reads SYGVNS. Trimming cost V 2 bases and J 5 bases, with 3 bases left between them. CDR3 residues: CASSETYGYTF. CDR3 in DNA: TGTGCCAGCAGTGAAACTTATGGCTACACCTTC.

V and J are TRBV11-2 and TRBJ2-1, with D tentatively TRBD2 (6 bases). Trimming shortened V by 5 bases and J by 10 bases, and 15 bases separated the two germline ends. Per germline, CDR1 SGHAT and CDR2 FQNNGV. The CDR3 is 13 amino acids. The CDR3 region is CASSRRDGVEQFF. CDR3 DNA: TGTGCCAGCAGCAGGAGGGACGGGGTCGAGCAGTTCTTC. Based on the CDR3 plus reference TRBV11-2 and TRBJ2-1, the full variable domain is EAGVAQSPRYKIIEKRQSVAFWCNPISGHATLYWYQQILGQGPKLLIQFQNNGVVDDSQLPKDRFSAERLKGVDSTLKIQPAKLEDSAVYLCASSRRDGVEQFFGPGTRLTVL.

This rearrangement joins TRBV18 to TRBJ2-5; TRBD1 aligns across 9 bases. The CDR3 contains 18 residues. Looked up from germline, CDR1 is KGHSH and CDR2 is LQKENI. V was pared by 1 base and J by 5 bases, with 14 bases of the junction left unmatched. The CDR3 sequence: CASSPLRAGQGRGETQYF. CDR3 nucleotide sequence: TGTGCCAGCTCACCACTCCGTGCGGGACAGGGAAGAGGGGAGACCCAGTACTTC.

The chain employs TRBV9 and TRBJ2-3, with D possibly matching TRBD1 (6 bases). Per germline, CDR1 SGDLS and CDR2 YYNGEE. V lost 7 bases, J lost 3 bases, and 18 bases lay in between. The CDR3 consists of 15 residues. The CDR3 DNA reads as TGTGCCAGCTCGGACACAGGGATGAGGACAGATACGCAGTATTTT. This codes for CASSDTGMRTDTQYF.

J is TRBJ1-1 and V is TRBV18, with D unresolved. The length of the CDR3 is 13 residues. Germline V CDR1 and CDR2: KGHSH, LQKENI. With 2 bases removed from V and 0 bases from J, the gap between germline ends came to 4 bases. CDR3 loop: CASSPALNTEAFF. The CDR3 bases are TGTGCCAGCTCACCAGCCTTGAACACTGAAGCTTTCTTT.

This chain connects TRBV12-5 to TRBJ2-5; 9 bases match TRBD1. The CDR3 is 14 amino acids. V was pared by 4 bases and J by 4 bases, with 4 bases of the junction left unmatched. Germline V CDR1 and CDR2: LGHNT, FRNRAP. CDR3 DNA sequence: TGTGCTAGTGGTTCGGACAGGGGTGTAGAGACCCAGTACTTC. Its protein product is CASGSDRGVETQYF. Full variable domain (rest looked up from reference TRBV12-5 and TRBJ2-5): DARVTQTPRHKVTEMGQEVTMRCQPILGHNTVFWYRQTMMQGLELLAYFRNRAPLDDSGMPKDRFSAEMPDATLATLKIQPSEPRDSAVYFCASGSDRGVETQYFGPGTRLLVL.

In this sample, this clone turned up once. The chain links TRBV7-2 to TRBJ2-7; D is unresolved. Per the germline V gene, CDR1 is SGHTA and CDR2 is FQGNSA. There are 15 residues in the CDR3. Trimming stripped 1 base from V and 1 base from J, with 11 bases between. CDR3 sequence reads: CASSLDYLPSYEQYF. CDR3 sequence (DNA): TGTGCCAGCAGCTTAGACTACTTACCTTCCTACGAGCAGTACTTC.

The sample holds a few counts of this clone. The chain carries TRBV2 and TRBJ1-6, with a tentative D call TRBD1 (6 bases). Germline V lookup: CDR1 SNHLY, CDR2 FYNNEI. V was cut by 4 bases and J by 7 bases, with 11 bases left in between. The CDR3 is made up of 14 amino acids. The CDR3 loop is CASSGTAINSPLHF. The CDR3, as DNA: TGTGCCAGCAGTGGGACAGCAATAAATTCACCCCTCCACTTT.

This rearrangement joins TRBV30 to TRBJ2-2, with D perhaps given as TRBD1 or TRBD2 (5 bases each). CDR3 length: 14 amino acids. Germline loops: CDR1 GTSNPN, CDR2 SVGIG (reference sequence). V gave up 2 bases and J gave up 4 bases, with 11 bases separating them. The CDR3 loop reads CAWSRGTGTGELFF. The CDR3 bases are TGTGCCTGGAGTCGTGGGACGGGCACCGGGGAGCTGTTTTTT. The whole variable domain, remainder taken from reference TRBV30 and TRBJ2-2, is SQTIHQWPATLVQPVGSPLSLECTVEGTSNPNLYWYRQAAGRGLQLLFYSVGIGQISSEVPQNLSASRPQDRQFILSSKKLLLSDSGFYLCAWSRGTGTGELFFGEGSRLTVL.

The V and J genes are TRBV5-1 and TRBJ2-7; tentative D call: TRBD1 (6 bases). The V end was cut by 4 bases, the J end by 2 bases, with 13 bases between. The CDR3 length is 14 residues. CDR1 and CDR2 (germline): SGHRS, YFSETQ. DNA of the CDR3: TGCGCCAGCAGCCCAAAGGGGGTCACCTACGAGCAGTACTTC. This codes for CASSPKGVTYEQYF.

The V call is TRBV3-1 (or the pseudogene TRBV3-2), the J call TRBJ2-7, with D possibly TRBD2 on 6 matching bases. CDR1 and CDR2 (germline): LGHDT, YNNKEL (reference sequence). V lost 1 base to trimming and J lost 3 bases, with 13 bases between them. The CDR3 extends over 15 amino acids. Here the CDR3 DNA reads TGTGCCAGCAGCCAAGCGCAGACTAGTAGCTACGAGCAGTACTTC. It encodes CASSQAQTSSYEQYF.

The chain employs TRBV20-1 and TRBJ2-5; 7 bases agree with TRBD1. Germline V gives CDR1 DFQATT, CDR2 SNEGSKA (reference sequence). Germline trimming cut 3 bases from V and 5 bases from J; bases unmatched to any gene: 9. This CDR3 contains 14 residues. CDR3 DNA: TGCAGTGCTAGTGGACAGGACCGCCAGGAGACCCAGTACTTC. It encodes CSASGQDRQETQYF.

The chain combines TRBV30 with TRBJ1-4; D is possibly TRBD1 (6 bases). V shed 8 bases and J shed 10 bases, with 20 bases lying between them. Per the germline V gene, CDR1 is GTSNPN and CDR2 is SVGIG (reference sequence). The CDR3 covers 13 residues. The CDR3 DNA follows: TGTGCCGTGGATAATGGGGGCGCCGCAAAACTGTTTTTT. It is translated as CAVDNGGAAKLFF. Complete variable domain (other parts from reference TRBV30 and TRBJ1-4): SQTIHQWPATLVQPVGSPLSLECTVEGTSNPNLYWYRQAAGRGLQLLFYSVGIGQISSEVPQNLSASRPQDRQFILSSKKLLLSDSGFYLCAVDNGGAAKLFFGSGTQLSVL.

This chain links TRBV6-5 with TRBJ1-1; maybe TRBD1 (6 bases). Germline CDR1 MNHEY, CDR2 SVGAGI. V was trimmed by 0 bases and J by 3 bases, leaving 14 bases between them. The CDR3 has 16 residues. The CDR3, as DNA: TGTGCCAGCAGTTACTCCCAGGGGAGAGGGGACACTGAAGCTTTCTTT. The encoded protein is CASSYSQGRGDTEAFF.

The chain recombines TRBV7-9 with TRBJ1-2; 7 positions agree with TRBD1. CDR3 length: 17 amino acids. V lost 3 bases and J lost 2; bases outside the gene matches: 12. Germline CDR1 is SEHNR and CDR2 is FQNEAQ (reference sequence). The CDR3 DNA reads TGTGCCAGCAGCTTGACAGGGCCGGGGTACGGGAACTATGGCTACACCTTC. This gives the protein CASSLTGPGYGNYGYTF.

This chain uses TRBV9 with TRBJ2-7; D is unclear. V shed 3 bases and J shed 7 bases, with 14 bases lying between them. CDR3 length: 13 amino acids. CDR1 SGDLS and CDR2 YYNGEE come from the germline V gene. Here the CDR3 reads CASSADNRKEQYF. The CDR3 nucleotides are TGTGCCAGCAGCGCCGACAACCGGAAAGAGCAGTACTTC.

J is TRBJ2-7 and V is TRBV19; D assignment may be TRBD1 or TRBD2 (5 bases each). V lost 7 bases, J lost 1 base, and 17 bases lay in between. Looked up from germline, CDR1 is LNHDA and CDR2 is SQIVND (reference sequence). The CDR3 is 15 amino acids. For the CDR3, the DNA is TGTGCCAGTAAAAGGGGCCTAGGGAGTTCCTACGAGCAGTACTTC. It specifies CASKRGLGSSYEQYF.

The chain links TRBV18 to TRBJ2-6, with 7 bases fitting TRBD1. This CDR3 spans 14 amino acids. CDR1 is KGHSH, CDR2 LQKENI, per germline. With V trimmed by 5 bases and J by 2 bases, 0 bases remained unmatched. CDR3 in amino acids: CASSTGAGANVLTF. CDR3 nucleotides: TGTGCCAGCTCAACAGGGGCTGGGGCCAACGTCCTGACTTTC.

The CDR3 DNA follows: TGTGCCAGCAGCTTAGGACTAGCGGTCACAGATACGCAGTATTTT. This codes for CASSLGLAVTDTQYF. The chain couples TRBV7-3 to TRBJ2-3; 10 positions agree with TRBD2. The CDR3 covers 15 residues. Germline lookup yields CDR1 SGHTA and CDR2 FQGTGA. The J segment lost 2 bases and the V segment lost 2 bases, leaving 1 base of the junction unmatched.

CDR3: CASRTGYEQFF. The CDR3 DNA reads TGTGCCAGTAGAACAGGGTATGAGCAGTTCTTC. This chain joins TRBV19 and TRBJ2-1; tentatively, D is TRBD1 (6 bases). V gave up 6 bases and J gave up 8 bases, with 8 bases separating them. CDR1 LNHDA and CDR2 SQIVND come from the germline V gene (reference sequence). The CDR3 is made up of 11 amino acids.